This is a list of T cell receptor beta chains from one sample in a study of CD8 T cells in Susac syndrome. TCRdb recomputed calls from the immunoSEQ multiplex PCR reads with MiXCR, one row per CDR3 protein. The table shows 150,000 to 200,000 distinct CDR3 sequences, with approximately 95% occurring only once. The sample was CD4+ T cells from PBMCs. The receptors shown here come from a human donor in good health. Both conserved end residues are part of each CDR3. The D gene is left open where the match is weak. Not every row has a clone size; where given, it reads once, few, many or a size class.

cdr3_nt cdr3_aa j_call v_call d_call clone_size
TGTGCCAGCTTAGCGGGAGTTCGAGATACGCAGTATTTT CASLAGVRDTQYF TRBJ2-3 TRBV12-3/TRBV12-4 TRBD2 -
TGTGCCAGCAGCGACCGAGCAAACGAGCAGTACTTC CASSDRANEQYF TRBJ2-7 TRBV28 - -
TGTGCCAGTCGGGCAGAGGGACCCCAAGAGACCCAGTACTTC CASRAEGPQETQYF TRBJ2-5 TRBV18 - -
TGTGCCAGCAGCTTAGAGTTCACTGAAGCTTTCTTT CASSLEFTEAFF TRBJ1-1 TRBV11-2 - -
TGTGCCAGTTCAGGGGGCGGGAGTGACGAGCAGTACTTC CASSGGGSDEQYF TRBJ2-7 TRBV28 - -
TGTGCCAGCAGCTTAGGAAGGGGGAGTGCCGAAGTGTTCTTC CASSLGRGSAEVFF TRBJ2-1 TRBV7-2 - -
TGCGCCAGCAGCCAAGAACTAGCGGAGGGGGCAGATACGCAGTATTTT CASSQELAEGADTQYF TRBJ2-3 TRBV4-3 TRBD2 -
TGCGCCAGCAGCCAAGATCGGGCGGGAGCTTACGAGCAGTACTTC CASSQDRAGAYEQYF TRBJ2-7 TRBV4-3 TRBD2 -
TGCAGCGTCCGGACCTCCCTGGGGCAGCCCCAGCATTTT CSVRTSLGQPQHF TRBJ1-5 TRBV29-1 - -
TGTGCCAGCAGCAAAGTAGACAAGCAGGAGCAGTACTTC CASSKVDKQEQYF TRBJ2-7 TRBV21-1 - once
TGTGCCAGCAGCTATAGACTAGCGGGAGGGCCTCACAATGAGCAGTTCTTC CASSYRLAGGPHNEQFF TRBJ2-1 TRBV7-2 TRBD2 once
TGCGCCAGCAGCCAAGAGTTAAGGGGCGGCGCAGATACGCAGTATTTT CASSQELRGGADTQYF TRBJ2-3 TRBV4-1 - -
TGTGCCTGGTTGAAGGCAGGCTACAATGAGCAGTTCTTC CAWLKAGYNEQFF TRBJ2-1 TRBV30 - once
TGTGCCAGCAGTTTAACCCCAGGACAGGCCACAGATACGCAGTATTTT CASSLTPGQATDTQYF TRBJ2-3 TRBV28 TRBD1 -
TGTGCCACCAGCCTACAGGGGGCGATTGGCTACACCTTC CATSLQGAIGYTF TRBJ1-2 TRBV15 TRBD1 -
TGTGCCAGCAGTTCTAGCGGGAGACACACAGATACGCAGTATTTT CASSSSGRHTDTQYF TRBJ2-3 TRBV12-3/TRBV12-4 TRBD2 -